This T cell receptor beta chain was identified during a study of T cells expressing NK-cell markers. Study details: The study sequenced eight donors, seven HCMV-seropositive and one seronegative.

Regarding this clonotype: What it binds is unknown.

Overall study findings and caveats: Of the CD8+ T cells in over five donors, roughly 1.0-7.0% belonged to dominant NKG2C+ clonotypes.

The CDR3 sequence is 15 residues long. From germline, CDR1 is MNHNS and CDR2 SASEGT. TCRdb reprocessed the 5' RACE reads and reports one entry per CDR3 protein, with no DNA. The sample table sets out 250,000 to 300,000 distinct CDR3 sequences. The sequenced material came from blood T cells: a sorted CD56 or NKG2C T cell subset, CD4+ or CD8+ T cells, or bulk PBMC T cells (not recorded which). The receptor was derived from a man between 18 and 35 years old in good health. This rearrangement joins TRBV6-1 to TRBJ2-3; no DNA is available, so the TRBD2 call from TCRdb remains unchecked. CDR3 region: CASSGLAGLTDTQYF.